This TCR beta chain stems from a study of blood T cell repertoires in COVID-19. As for the study in general: Specimens from acute and convalescent COVID-19 originated in the United States, Italy and Spain. T cells, B-cell-depleted T cells, or PBMCs provided the cDNA or gDNA that served as material.

As processed by the authors: Amplification from reference gene primers served as the basis for estimated nucleated cell counts. TCRdb's copy holds only in-frame clones and misses some; the assay was immunoSEQ multiplex PCR. That table gives V, J and clone size, and the DNA gave D and trimming. The table shows approximately 190,000 clones, with approximately 91% occurring only once. A single count supports this clone. Looked up from germline, CDR1 is GTSNPN and CDR2 is SVGIG (reference sequence). With V trimmed by 7 bases and J by 1 base, 10 bases remained unmatched. This CDR3 region has 14 residues. Source material: peripheral blood. This chain joins TRBV30 and TRBJ2-7; 7 nucleotides agree with TRBD2. The sequence was obtained from a woman aged 40 to 50 who had recovered from COVID-19. Here the CDR3 reads CASRGAGSSYEQYF. The DNA for the CDR3 is TGTGCCTCAAGGGGAGCGGGGTCATCCTACGAGCAGTACTTC.